The 21 T cell receptor beta chains reported below all come from one sample, sequenced in a study of control samples from healthy donors and cancer patients. Libraries were prepared by immunoSEQ multiplex PCR; TCRdb keeps only in-frame clonotypes and omits some of them. This table holds approximately 150,000 clones, more than 90% found once. Sample: blood. The receptors stem from a man younger than 40 in good health.

The CDR3 region has the DNA TGTGCCAGCAGCCAAGATGTAGAACTGTTTTTT. It encodes CASSQDVELFF. The chain carries TRBV3-1 (or the pseudogene TRBV3-2) and TRBJ1-4; D unclear. The CDR3 covers 11 residues. From germline, CDR1 is LGHDT and CDR2 YNNKEL (reference sequence). Trimming pared 0 bases from V and 12 bases from J, leaving 5 bases between.

CDR3 sequence: CASSARVGQFSYEQYF. The CDR3 DNA sequence: TGTGCCAGCAGTGCGCGGGTGGGGCAGTTCTCCTACGAGCAGTACTTC. The V call is TRBV25-1, the J call TRBJ2-7, with D possibly being TRBD1 or TRBD2 (5 bases each). The V gene's germline CDR1 is MGHDK and CDR2 SYGVNS. Trimming took off 4 bases at V and 0 bases at J, with 16 bases between the two ends. CDR3 length: 16 amino acids.

The rearrangement joins TRBV2 to TRBJ1-1; D remains ambiguous. Germline CDR1 SNHLY, CDR2 FYNNEI. This CDR3 comprises 12 residues. V was cut by 7 bases and J by 3 bases, with 9 bases left in between. CDR3 loop: CASTGGHTEAFF. The CDR3 DNA reads TGTGCCAGCACAGGAGGGCACACTGAAGCTTTCTTT.

The genes are TRBV11-2 and TRBJ1-2, with 7 bases identical to TRBD1. This CDR3 contains 17 residues. Unmatched junction bases numbered 11, after V lost 0 bases and J lost 4 bases. Germline V CDR1 and CDR2: SGHAT, FQNNGV. CDR3 nucleotide sequence: TGTGCCAGCAGCTTAGATGGTCGGCAGGGGGTAATCTATGGCTACACCTTC. This translates into CASSLDGRQGVIYGYTF.

V gene TRBV6-5 combines with J gene TRBJ2-6, with TRBD2 as a possible D gene (6 bases). Trimming cost V 5 bases and J 2 bases, with 10 bases left between them. This CDR3 has 15 residues. Germline V gene lookup returns CDR1 MNHEY and CDR2 SVGAGI. The CDR3 loop is CASSPREAGANVLTF. The DNA for the CDR3 is TGTGCCAGCAGTCCCAGGGAGGCTGGGGCCAACGTCCTGACTTTC.

The chain is built from TRBV15 and TRBJ1-5; no clear D gene. CDR1 and CDR2 from the germline V gene are LNHNV and YYDKDF (reference sequence). The V end was cut by 1 base, the J end by 3 bases, with 7 bases between. This CDR3 has 14 residues. This chain's CDR3 is CATSRVGLNQPQHF. CDR3 in DNA: TGTGCCACCAGCAGAGTAGGTCTCAATCAGCCCCAGCATTTT. Variable domain in full (rest from reference TRBV15 and TRBJ1-5): DAMVIQNPRYQVTQFGKPVTLSCSQTLNHNVMYWYQQKSSQAPKLLFHYYDKDFNNEADTPDNFQSRRPNTSFCFLDIRSPGLGDTAMYLCATSRVGLNQPQHFGDGTRLSIL.

The V gene is TRBV28, the J gene TRBJ1-6; 10 bases are a match to TRBD1. The J segment lost 14 bases and the V segment lost 8 bases, leaving 6 bases of the junction unmatched. Germline loops: CDR1 MDHEN, CDR2 SYDVKM. This CDR3 comprises 12 residues. CDR3 sequence reads: CASGTGDLALHF. The CDR3 nucleotides are TGTGCCAGCGGGACAGGGGATTTGGCCCTCCACTTT.

The chain recombines TRBV27 with TRBJ1-2; 11 bases align to TRBD1. Germline V CDR1 and CDR2: MNHEY, SMNVEV (reference sequence). V lost 4 bases, J lost 8 bases, and 9 bases stayed unmatched. CDR3 length: 15 residues. CDR3 residues: CASSSGQGAPRGYTF. CDR3 DNA sequence: TGTGCCAGCAGTTCCGGACAGGGGGCGCCCCGCGGCTACACCTTC.

The genes are TRBV19 and TRBJ1-5, with 10 bases lining up with TRBD1. Germline CDR1 LNHDA, CDR2 SQIVND (reference sequence). The CDR3 covers 14 residues. V lost 7 bases to trimming and J lost 5 bases; unmatched junction nucleotides: 5. The DNA for the CDR3 is TGTGCCAGTAACGACAGGGGGCTGGATCAGCCCCAGCATTTT. It is translated as CASNDRGLDQPQHF.

This clone was detected once. The chain has TRBV3-1 (or the pseudogene TRBV3-2) and TRBJ2-1, with D maybe TRBD2 (5 bases). Trimming shortened V by 1 base and J by 8 bases, and 15 bases separated the two germline ends. The CDR3 runs to 15 residues. Per germline, CDR1 LGHDT and CDR2 YNNKEL (reference sequence). DNA for the CDR3: TGTGCCAGCAGCCAAGTAATCGGAGGAAGCGATGAGCAGTTCTTC. It is translated as CASSQVIGGSDEQFF.

The rearrangement joins TRBV19 to TRBJ1-1, with 9 bases identical to TRBD1. Unmatched junction bases numbered 8, after V lost 7 bases and J lost 2 bases. Germline CDR1 is LNHDA and CDR2 is SQIVND (reference sequence). This CDR3 comprises 15 residues. The CDR3 sequence is CASKPRTGGNTEAFF. In DNA, the CDR3 is TGTGCCAGTAAGCCTCGAACAGGGGGCAACACTGAAGCTTTCTTT.

J is TRBJ2-7 and V is TRBV15; D may match TRBD1 or TRBD2 (5 bases each). The CDR3 sequence is 14 residues long. The V end was cut by 2 bases, the J end by 3 bases, with 11 bases between. Germline-derived CDR1 and CDR2 are LNHNV and YYDKDF (reference sequence). The CDR3 region is CATSRTWDVYEQYF. The DNA for the CDR3 is TGTGCCACCAGCAGAACCTGGGACGTCTACGAGCAGTACTTC.

V gene TRBV7-8 combines with J gene TRBJ1-3; D may be TRBD1 (5 bases). CDR1 and CDR2 from the germline V gene are SGHVS and FQNEAQ. This CDR3 contains 16 residues. V was shortened by 5 bases and J by 0 bases, with 14 bases between the two germline ends. The CDR3 coding sequence is TGTGCCAGCAGCCCGTCGACAGTTTACTCTGGAAACACCATATATTTT. This sequence encodes CASSPSTVYSGNTIYF.

V is TRBV14 and J is TRBJ2-3; 8 bases map to TRBD1. V was pared by 2 bases and J by 3 bases, with 10 bases of the junction left unmatched. This CDR3 is built from 17 residues. Germline assignment: CDR1 SGHDN and CDR2 FVKESK. The CDR3 DNA reads TGTGCCAGCAGCCAACGAACCCCTAGGACAGGGACAGATACGCAGTATTTT. It codes for CASSQRTPRTGTDTQYF.

The gene calls are TRBV6-4 and TRBJ2-4; D is unclear. There are 13 residues in the CDR3. Germline CDR1 reads MRHNA; CDR2 reads SNTAGT. Trimming took off 3 bases at V and 6 bases at J, with 9 bases between the two ends. The CDR3 sequence: CASSEGSGNIQYF. As DNA, the CDR3 is TGTGCCAGCAGTGAGGGTTCGGGAAACATTCAGTACTTC.

The chain carries TRBV7-3 and TRBJ1-2; no reliable D call. Germline lookup yields CDR1 SGHTA and CDR2 FQGTGA. CDR3 length: 14 residues. Trimming pared 1 base from V and 7 bases from J, leaving 13 bases between. Written as DNA, the CDR3 is TGTGCCAGCAGCTTAAGCCCCATAGTTTTTGGCTACACCTTC. It translates to CASSLSPIVFGYTF.

The rearrangement joins TRBV28 to TRBJ2-7, with 7 nucleotides matching TRBD2. The CDR3 is 13 residues long. Trimming at V came to 6 bases and at J to 2 bases, leaving 4 bases not matched to a gene. Germline V lookup: CDR1 MDHEN, CDR2 SYDVKM. Here the CDR3 DNA reads TGTGCCAGCAGCCCTAGCGGAACCTACGAGCAGTACTTC. Translating gives CASSPSGTYEQYF. The complete variable domain, with remaining parts taken from reference TRBV28 and TRBJ2-7, reads DVKVTQSSRYLVKRTGEKVFLECVQDMDHENMFWYRQDPGLGLRLIYFSYDVKMKEKGDIPEGYSVSREKKERFSLILESASTNQTSMYLCASSPSGTYEQYFGPGTRLTVT.

The CDR3 sequence is CASSLGRSNQPQHF. In nucleotides, the CDR3 is TGTGCCAGCAGCTTAGGCAGAAGTAATCAGCCCCAGCATTTT. The rearrangement links TRBV13 to TRBJ1-5; D gene uncertain. Germline CDR1 PRHDT, CDR2 FYEKMQ (reference sequence). V was shortened by 0 bases and J by 4 bases, with 7 bases between the two germline ends. The CDR3 length is 14 residues. Full variable domain (missing parts from reference TRBV13 and TRBJ1-5): AAGVIQSPRHLIKEKRETATLKCYPIPRHDTVYWYQQGPGQDPQFLISFYEKMQSDKGSIPDRFSAQQFSDYHSELNMSSLELGDSALYFCASSLGRSNQPQHFGDGTRLSIL.

The rearrangement joins TRBV9 to TRBJ2-7; 9 bases align to TRBD2. The CDR3 totals 13 residues. V lost 7 bases and J lost 10; bases outside the gene matches: 12. The V gene's germline CDR1 is SGDLS and CDR2 YYNGEE. This CDR3 reads CASSVGTSFVQYF. CDR3 coding DNA: TGTGCCAGCTCCGTCGGGACTAGCTTCGTCCAGTACTTC.

This rearrangement joins TRBV25-1 to TRBJ1-6, with D possibly matching TRBD1 (5 bases). Germline-derived CDR1 and CDR2 are MGHDK and SYGVNS. The CDR3 totals 15 residues. V lost 4 bases to trimming and J lost 6 bases, with 13 bases between them. This chain's CDR3 is CASSASGAVNSPLHF. CDR3 DNA sequence: TGTGCCAGCAGTGCCTCCGGGGCTGTTAATTCACCCCTCCACTTT.

This clone occurred a few times. This rearrangement joins TRBV10-3 to TRBJ2-1, with D possibly matching TRBD2 (5 bases). CDR1 is ENHRY, CDR2 SYGVKD, per germline. Trimming stripped 8 bases from V and 5 bases from J, with 7 bases between. The CDR3 spans 11 residues. The CDR3 region is CAIGRDNEQFF. As DNA, the CDR3 is TGTGCCATCGGGCGGGACAATGAGCAGTTCTTC.